This T cell receptor (beta chain) was found in a study of a mutant IDH1 vaccine in newly diagnosed glioma. Sequenced by immunoSEQ multiplex PCR; TCRdb stores in-frame clones only, minus some. The profile covers 60,000 to 75,000 clones, with 84% appearing a single time and roughly 3.5% taken by the ten largest. As to time point: week 11, during vaccination. In the vaccine, a single dose held 300 ug of the mutant IDH1 20-mer peptide, along with topical imiquimod. V shed 4 bases and J shed 10 bases, with 22 bases lying between them. In germline, CDR1 is LNHDA, CDR2 SQIVND (reference sequence). The CDR3 spans 15 residues. Remarks on this clone: The antigen is not known.

The specimen was PBMCs, collected from a glioma patient whose treatment included an IDH1 peptide vaccine. The source of this sequence is a man aged 25-45 years with glioma. The chain recombines TRBV19 with TRBJ1-2, with D perhaps TRBD1 (6 bases). The CDR3 sequence is CASSTPSGTREDYTF. As DNA, the CDR3 is TGTGCCAGTAGTACACCCTCCGGGACAAGGGAAGACTACACCTTC.